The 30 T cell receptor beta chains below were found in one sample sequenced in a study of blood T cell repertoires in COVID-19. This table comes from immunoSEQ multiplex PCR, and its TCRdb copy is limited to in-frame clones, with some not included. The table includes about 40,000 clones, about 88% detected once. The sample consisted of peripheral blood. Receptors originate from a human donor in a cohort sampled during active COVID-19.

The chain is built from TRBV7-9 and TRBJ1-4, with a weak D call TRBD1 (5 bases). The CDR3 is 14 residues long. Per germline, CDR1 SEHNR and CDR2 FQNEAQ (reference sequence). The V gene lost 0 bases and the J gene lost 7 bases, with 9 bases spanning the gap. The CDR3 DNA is TGTGCCAGCAGCTTAGCTACAGGAAGTGAAAAACTGTTTTTT. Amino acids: CASSLATGSEKLFF.

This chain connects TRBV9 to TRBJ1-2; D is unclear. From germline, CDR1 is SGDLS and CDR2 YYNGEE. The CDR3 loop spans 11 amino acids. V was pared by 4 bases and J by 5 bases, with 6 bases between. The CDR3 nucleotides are TGTGCCAGCAGCCTCGGGTATGGCTACACCTTC. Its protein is CASSLGYGYTF. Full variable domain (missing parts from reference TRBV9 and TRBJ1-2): DSGVTQTPKHLITATGQRVTLRCSPRSGDLSVYWYQQSLDQGLQFLIQYYNGEERAKGNILERFSAQQFPDLHSELNLSSLELGDSALYFCASSLGYGYTFGSGTRLTVV.

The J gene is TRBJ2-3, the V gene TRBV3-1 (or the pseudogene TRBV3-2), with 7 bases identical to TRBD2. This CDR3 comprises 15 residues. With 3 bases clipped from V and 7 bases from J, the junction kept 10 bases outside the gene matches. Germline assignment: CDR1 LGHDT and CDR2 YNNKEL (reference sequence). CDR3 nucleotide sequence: TGTGCCAGCAGCCAGGCCGGGCGGGGGTCAAATACGCAGTATTTT. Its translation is CASSQAGRGSNTQYF.

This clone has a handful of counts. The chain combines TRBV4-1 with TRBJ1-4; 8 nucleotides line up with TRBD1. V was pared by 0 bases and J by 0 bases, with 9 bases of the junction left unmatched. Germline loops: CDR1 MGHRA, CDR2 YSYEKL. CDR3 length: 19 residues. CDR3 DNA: TGCGCCAGCAGCCAAGATAGAGCAGGGGGCGGGGCAACTAATGAAAAACTGTTTTTT. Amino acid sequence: CASSQDRAGGGATNEKLFF.

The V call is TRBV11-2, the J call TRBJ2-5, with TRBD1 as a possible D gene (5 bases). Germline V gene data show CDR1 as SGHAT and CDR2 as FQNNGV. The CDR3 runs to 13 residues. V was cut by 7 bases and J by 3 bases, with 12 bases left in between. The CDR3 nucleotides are TGTGCCAGCAACCAGGGCAGCGAAGAGACCCAGTACTTC. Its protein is CASNQGSEETQYF.

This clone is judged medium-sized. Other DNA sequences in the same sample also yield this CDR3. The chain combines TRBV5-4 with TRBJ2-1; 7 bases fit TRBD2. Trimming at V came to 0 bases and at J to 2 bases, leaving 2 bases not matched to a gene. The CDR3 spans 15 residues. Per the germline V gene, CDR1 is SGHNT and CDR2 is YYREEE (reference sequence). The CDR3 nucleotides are TGTGCCAGCAGCTTGGGAGCGGGGCCCTACAATGAGCAGTTCTTC. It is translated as CASSLGAGPYNEQFF.

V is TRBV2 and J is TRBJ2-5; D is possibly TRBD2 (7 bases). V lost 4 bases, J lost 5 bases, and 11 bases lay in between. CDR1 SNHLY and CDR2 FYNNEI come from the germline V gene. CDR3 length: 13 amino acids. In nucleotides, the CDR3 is TGTGCCAGCAGTGGGGGGGGGCAGGAGACCCAGTACTTC. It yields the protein CASSGGGQETQYF. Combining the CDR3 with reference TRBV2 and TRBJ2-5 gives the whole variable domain EPEVTQTPSHQVTQMGQEVILRCVPISNHLYFYWYRQILGQKVEFLVSFYNNEISEKSEIFDDQFSVERPDGSNFTLKIRSTKLEDSAMYFCASSGGGQETQYFGPGTRLLVL.

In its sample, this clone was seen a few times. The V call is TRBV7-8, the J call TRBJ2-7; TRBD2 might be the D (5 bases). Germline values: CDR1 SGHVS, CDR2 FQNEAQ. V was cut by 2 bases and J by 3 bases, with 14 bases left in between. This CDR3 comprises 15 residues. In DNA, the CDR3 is TGTGCCAGCAGCTTATTAATGGGAGCCTACTACGAGCAGTACTTC. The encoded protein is CASSLLMGAYYEQYF.

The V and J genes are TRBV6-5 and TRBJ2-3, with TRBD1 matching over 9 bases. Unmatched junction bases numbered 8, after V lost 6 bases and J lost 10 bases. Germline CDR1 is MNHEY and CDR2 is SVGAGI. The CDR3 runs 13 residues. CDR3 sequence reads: CASSRTQGASQYF. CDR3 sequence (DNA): TGTGCCAGCAGCCGCACACAGGGGGCTTCGCAGTATTTT.

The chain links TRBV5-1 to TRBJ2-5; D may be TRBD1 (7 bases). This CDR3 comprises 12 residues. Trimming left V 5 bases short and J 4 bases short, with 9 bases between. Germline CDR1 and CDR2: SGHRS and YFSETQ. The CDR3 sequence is CASRRDRETQYF. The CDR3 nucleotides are TGCGCCAGCAGGCGGGACAGAGAGACCCAGTACTTC.

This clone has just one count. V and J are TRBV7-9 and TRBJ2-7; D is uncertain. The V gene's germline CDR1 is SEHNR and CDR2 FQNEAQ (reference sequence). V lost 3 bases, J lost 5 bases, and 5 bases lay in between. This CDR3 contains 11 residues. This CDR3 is CASSFADEQYF. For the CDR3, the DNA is TGTGCCAGCAGCTTCGCAGACGAGCAGTACTTC. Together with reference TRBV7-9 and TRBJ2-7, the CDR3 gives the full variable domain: DTGVSQNPRHKITKRGQNVTFRCDPISEHNRLYWYRQTLGQGPEFLTYFQNEAQLEKSRLLSDRFSAERPKGSFSTLEIQRTEQGDSAMYLCASSFADEQYFGPGTRLTVT.

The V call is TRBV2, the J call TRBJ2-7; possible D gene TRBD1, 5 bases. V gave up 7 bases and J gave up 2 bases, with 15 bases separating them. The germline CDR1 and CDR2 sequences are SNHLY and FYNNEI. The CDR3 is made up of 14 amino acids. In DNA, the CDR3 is TGTGCCAGCAACTTTGTGGGGCCCCCCTACGAGCAGTACTTC. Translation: CASNFVGPPYEQYF. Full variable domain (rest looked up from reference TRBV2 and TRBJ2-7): EPEVTQTPSHQVTQMGQEVILRCVPISNHLYFYWYRQILGQKVEFLVSFYNNEISEKSEIFDDQFSVERPDGSNFTLKIRSTKLEDSAMYFCASNFVGPPYEQYFGPGTRLTVT.

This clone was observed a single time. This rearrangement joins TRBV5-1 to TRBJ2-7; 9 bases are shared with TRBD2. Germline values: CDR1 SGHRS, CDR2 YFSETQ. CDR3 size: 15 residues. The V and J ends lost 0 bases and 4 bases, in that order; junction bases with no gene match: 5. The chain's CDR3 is CASSLASGASYEQYF. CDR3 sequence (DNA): TGCGCCAGCAGCTTGGCTAGCGGGGCCTCTTACGAGCAGTACTTC. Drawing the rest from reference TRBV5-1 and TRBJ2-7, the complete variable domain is KAGVTQTPRYLIKTRGQQVTLSCSPISGHRSVSWYQQTPGQGLQFLFEYFSETQRNKGNFPGRFSGRQFSNSRSEMNVSTLELGDSALYLCASSLASGASYEQYFGPGTRLTVT.

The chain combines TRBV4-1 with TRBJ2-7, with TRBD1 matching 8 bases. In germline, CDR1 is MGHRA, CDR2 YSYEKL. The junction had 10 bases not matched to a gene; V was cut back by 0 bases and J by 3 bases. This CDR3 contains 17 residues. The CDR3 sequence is CASSQEGGQGGHYEQYF. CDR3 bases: TGCGCCAGCAGCCAAGAGGGCGGACAGGGTGGACACTACGAGCAGTACTTC.

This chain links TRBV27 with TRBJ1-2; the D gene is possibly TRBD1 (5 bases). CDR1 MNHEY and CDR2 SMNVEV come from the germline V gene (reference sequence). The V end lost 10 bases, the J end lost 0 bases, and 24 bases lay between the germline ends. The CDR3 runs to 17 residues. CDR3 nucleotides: TGTGCCACCAACCGCCGGGGCGGGGGAGGGTCTAACTATGGCTACACCTTC. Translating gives CATNRRGGGGSNYGYTF.

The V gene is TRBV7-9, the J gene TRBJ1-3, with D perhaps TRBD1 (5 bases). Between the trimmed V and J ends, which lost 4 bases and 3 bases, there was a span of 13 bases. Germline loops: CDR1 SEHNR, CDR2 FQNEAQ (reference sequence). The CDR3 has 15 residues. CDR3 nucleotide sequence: TGTGCCAGCAGCTCAAATACAGGTCTTGGAAACACCATATATTTT. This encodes CASSSNTGLGNTIYF.

In nucleotides, the CDR3 is TGTGCCAGCAGCCAAGAAATACAGGGGATGGAGCAGTTCTTC. Translated, it gives CASSQEIQGMEQFF. The genes are TRBV3-1 (or the pseudogene TRBV3-2) and TRBJ2-1; 7 bases map to TRBD1. The CDR3 is 14 residues long. From germline, CDR1 is LGHDT and CDR2 YNNKEL (reference sequence). After removal of 0 bases from V and 10 bases from J, the junction contained 6 bases not matched to a gene.

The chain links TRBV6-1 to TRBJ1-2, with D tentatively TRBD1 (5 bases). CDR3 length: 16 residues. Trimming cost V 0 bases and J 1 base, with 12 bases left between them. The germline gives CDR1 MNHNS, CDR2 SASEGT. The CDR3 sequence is CASSEALKGLNYGYTF. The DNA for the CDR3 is TGTGCCAGCAGTGAAGCGCTGAAGGGGCTTAACTATGGCTACACCTTC.

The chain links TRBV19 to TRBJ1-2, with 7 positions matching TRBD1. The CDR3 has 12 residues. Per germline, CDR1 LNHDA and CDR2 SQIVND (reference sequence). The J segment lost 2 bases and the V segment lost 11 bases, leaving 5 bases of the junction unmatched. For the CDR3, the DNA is TGTGCCGCCCAACAGGGGAACTATGGCTACACCTTC. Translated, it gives CAAQQGNYGYTF.

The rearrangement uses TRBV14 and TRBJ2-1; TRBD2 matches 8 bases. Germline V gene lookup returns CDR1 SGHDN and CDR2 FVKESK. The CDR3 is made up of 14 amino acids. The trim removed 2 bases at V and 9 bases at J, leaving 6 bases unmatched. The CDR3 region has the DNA TGTGCCAGCAGCCAACTCGGGGGGGCGGGTGAGCAGTTCTTC. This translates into CASSQLGGAGEQFF.

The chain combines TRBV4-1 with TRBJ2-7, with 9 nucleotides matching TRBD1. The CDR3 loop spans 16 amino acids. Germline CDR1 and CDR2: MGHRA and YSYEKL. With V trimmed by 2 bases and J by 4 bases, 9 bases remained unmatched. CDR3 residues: CASSQPGQGRVYEQYF. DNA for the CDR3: TGCGCCAGCAGCCAACCGGGACAGGGACGTGTATACGAGCAGTACTTC.

The CDR3 DNA follows: TGTGCCAGCTCACGGCAGGGGGGATACACCGGGGAGCTGTTTTTT. Translating gives CASSRQGGYTGELFF. The chain is built from TRBV18 and TRBJ2-2, with TRBD1 as a possible D gene (7 bases). CDR3 length: 15 residues. In germline, CDR1 is KGHSH, CDR2 LQKENI. V gave up 4 bases and J gave up 3 bases, with 12 bases separating them. Using reference TRBV18 and TRBJ2-2 for the parts outside the CDR3, the full variable domain is NAGVMQNPRHLVRRRGQEARLRCSPMKGHSHVYWYRQLPEEGLKFMVYLQKENIIDESGMPKERFSAEFPKEGPSILRIQQVVRGDSAAYFCASSRQGGYTGELFFGEGSRLTVL.

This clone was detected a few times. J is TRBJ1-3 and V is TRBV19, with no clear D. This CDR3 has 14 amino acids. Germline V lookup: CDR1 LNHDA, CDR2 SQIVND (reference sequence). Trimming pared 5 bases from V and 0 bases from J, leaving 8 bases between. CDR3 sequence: CASSQSFSGNTIYF. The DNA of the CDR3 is TGTGCCAGTAGTCAGTCTTTCTCTGGAAACACCATATATTTT.

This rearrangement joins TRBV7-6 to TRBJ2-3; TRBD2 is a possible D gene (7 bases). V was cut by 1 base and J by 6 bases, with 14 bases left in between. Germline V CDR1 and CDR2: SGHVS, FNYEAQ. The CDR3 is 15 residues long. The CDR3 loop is CASSLVAGAIDTQYF. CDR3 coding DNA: TGTGCCAGCAGCTTAGTTGCGGGGGCCATCGATACGCAGTATTTT. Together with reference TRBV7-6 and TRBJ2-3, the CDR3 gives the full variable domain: GAGVSQSPRYKVTKRGQDVALRCDPISGHVSLYWYRQALGQGPEFLTYFNYEAQQDKSGLPNDRFSAERPEGSISTLTIQRTEQRDSAMYRCASSLVAGAIDTQYFGPGTRLTVL.

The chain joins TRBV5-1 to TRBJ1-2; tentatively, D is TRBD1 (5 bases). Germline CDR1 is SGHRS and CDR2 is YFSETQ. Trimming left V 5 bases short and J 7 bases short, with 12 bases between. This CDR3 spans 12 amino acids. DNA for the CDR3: TGCGCCAGCAGTTCTAGGGGAGGTGGCTACACCTTC. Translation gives CASSSRGGGYTF.

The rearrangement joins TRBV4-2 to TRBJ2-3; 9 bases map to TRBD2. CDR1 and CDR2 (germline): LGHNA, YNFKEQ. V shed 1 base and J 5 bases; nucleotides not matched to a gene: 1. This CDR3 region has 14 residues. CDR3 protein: CASSQGTSEDTQYF. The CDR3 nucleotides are TGTGCCAGCAGCCAAGGGACTAGCGAAGATACGCAGTATTTT.

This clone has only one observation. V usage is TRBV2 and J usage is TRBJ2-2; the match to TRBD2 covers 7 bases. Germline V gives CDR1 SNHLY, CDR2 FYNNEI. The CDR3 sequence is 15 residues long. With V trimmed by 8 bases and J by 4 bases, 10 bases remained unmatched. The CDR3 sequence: CASRRASGLTGELFF. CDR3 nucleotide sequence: TGTGCCAGCCGGCGGGCTAGCGGACTCACCGGGGAGCTGTTTTTT.

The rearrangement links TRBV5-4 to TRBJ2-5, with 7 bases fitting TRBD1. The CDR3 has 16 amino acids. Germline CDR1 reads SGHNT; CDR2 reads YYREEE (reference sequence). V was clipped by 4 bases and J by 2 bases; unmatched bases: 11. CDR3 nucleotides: TGTGCCAGCAGCCATCGGCAGGGACAGATGCAAGAGACCCAGTACTTC. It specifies CASSHRQGQMQETQYF.

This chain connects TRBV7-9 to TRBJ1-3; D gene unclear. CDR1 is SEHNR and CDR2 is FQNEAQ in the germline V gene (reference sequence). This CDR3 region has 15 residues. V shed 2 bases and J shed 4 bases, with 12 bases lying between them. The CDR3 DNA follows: TGTGCCAGCAGCTTACAGTCAGGCGGGGGAAACACCATATATTTT. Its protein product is CASSLQSGGGNTIYF.

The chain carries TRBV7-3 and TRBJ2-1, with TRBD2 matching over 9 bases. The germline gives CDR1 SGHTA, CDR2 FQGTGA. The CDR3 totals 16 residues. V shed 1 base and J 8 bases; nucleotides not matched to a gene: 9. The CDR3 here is CASSLNLRGGRDEQFF. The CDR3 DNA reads TGTGCCAGCAGCTTAAATTTGCGGGGGGGCCGAGATGAGCAGTTCTTC. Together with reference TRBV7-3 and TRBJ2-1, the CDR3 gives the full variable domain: GAGVSQTPSNKVTEKGKYVELRCDPISGHTALYWYRQSLGQGPEFLIYFQGTGAADDSGLPNDRFFAVRPEGSVSTLKIQRTERGDSAVYLCASSLNLRGGRDEQFFGPGTRLTVL.